Shown below are 27 T cell receptor beta chains from a single sample sequenced in a study of cytotoxic CD8 clonotypes in ibrutinib-treated CLL. TCRdb keeps only in-frame clones here, not all; method: immunoSEQ multiplex PCR. The table lists 20,000 to 30,000 clones, about two thirds of them singletons. The source material was PBMCs, sampled at disease progression, from a patient treated with ibrutinib. Receptors were obtained from a human donor with chronic lymphocytic leukemia.

In this sample, this clone turned up a few times. The rearrangement joins TRBV6-6 to TRBJ2-2; the D gene is possibly TRBD1 (5 bases). This CDR3 has 14 residues. The germline V gene has CDR1 MNHNY and CDR2 SVGAGI (reference sequence). Between the trimmed V and J ends, which lost 4 bases and 5 bases, there was a span of 11 bases. CDR3 loop: CASSFERGTGELFF. The CDR3 DNA reads TGTGCCAGCAGTTTCGAAAGGGGTACCGGGGAGCTGTTTTTT.

This clone was picked up a small number of times. The gene calls are TRBV2 and TRBJ1-5; D remains unclear. CDR1 is SNHLY and CDR2 is FYNNEI in the germline V gene. The CDR3 is made up of 15 amino acids. V was trimmed by 4 bases and J by 4 bases, leaving 14 bases between them. CDR3 region: CASSAWGGPNQPQHF. CDR3 nucleotide sequence: TGTGCCAGCAGTGCGTGGGGAGGTCCGAATCAGCCCCAGCATTTT.

V is TRBV27 and J is TRBJ1-4; D is ambiguous. Trimming stripped 2 bases from V and 7 bases from J, with 11 bases between. Germline values: CDR1 MNHEY, CDR2 SMNVEV (reference sequence). The CDR3 consists of 14 residues. CDR3 DNA: TGTGCCAGCAGTTTAGCCCGTTACAGTGAAAAACTGTTTTTT. It encodes CASSLARYSEKLFF.

The chain carries TRBV2 and TRBJ2-7; 10 nucleotides line up with TRBD1. Germline CDR1 and CDR2: SNHLY and FYNNEI. The CDR3 has 14 amino acids. The J segment lost 4 bases and the V segment lost 10 bases, leaving 10 bases of the junction unmatched. CDR3 region: CATFAGTGDYEQYF. DNA for the CDR3: TGTGCCACCTTCGCAGGGACAGGGGATTACGAGCAGTACTTC. The full variable domain, with the rest looked up from reference TRBV2 and TRBJ2-7, is EPEVTQTPSHQVTQMGQEVILRCVPISNHLYFYWYRQILGQKVEFLVSFYNNEISEKSEIFDDQFSVERPDGSNFTLKIRSTKLEDSAMYFCATFAGTGDYEQYFGPGTRLTVT.

The chain joins TRBV5-1 to TRBJ2-5, with D possibly TRBD2 on 6 matching bases. The CDR3 spans 11 residues. Trimming left V 7 bases short and J 4 bases short, with 8 bases between. CDR1 is SGHRS and CDR2 is YFSETQ in the germline V gene. CDR3 in amino acids: CASRGVETQYF. For the CDR3, the DNA is TGCGCCAGCCGCGGGGTAGAGACCCAGTACTTC.

The V call is TRBV19, the J call TRBJ2-1; D uncertain. The V gene lost 3 bases and the J gene lost 7 bases, with 13 bases spanning the gap. Germline V gene data show CDR1 as LNHDA and CDR2 as SQIVND (reference sequence). This CDR3 is 14 amino acids long. CDR3 nucleotides: TGTGCCAGTAGTATGCAGCGACTGCCAAATGAGCAGTTCTTC. Translated, it gives CASSMQRLPNEQFF.

This clone has just a few counts. The chain is built from TRBV4-1 and TRBJ2-7, with TRBD1 identical over 7 bases. Germline loops: CDR1 MGHRA, CDR2 YSYEKL. Losses at the gene ends were 5 bases for V and 2 bases for J; bases not matched to a gene: 6. This CDR3 contains 14 residues. CDR3: CASSVRDSAYEQYF. Here the CDR3 DNA reads TGCGCCAGCAGCGTCCGGGACAGCGCCTACGAGCAGTACTTC.

The V and J genes are TRBV5-1 and TRBJ1-1; 7 bases are shared with TRBD1. The ends lost 5 bases at V and 5 bases at J; junction bases unmatched: 15. This CDR3 is 16 amino acids long. Germline CDR1 reads SGHRS; CDR2 reads YFSETQ. CDR3 protein: CASSRNIDRVGTEAFF. The CDR3 DNA sequence: TGCGCCAGCAGTCGGAACATAGACAGGGTGGGGACTGAAGCTTTCTTT.

The chain carries TRBV5-6 and TRBJ1-2, with D tentatively TRBD1 (5 bases). The CDR3 is 13 residues long. The V end was cut by 2 bases, the J end by 4 bases, with 9 bases between. CDR1 is SGHDT, CDR2 YYEEEE, per germline. CDR3 residues: CASSFDSFYGYTF. The CDR3 DNA reads TGTGCCAGCAGCTTTGACAGCTTCTATGGCTACACCTTC.

V usage is TRBV28 and J usage is TRBJ1-2; D uncertain. The CDR3 extends over 14 amino acids. Germline V gene sequence: CDR1 MDHEN, CDR2 SYDVKM. Trimming removed 10 bases at V and 4 bases at J, with 19 bases between. The CDR3: CATRHGGGFYGYTF. CDR3 nucleotides: TGTGCCACCCGACACGGCGGAGGTTTCTATGGCTACACCTTC.

The chain links TRBV15 to TRBJ1-4; D not certain. Germline V gene data show CDR1 as LNHNV and CDR2 as YYDKDF (reference sequence). This CDR3 is built from 18 residues. V gave up 0 bases and J gave up 6 bases, with 20 bases separating them. The CDR3 region is CATSRDPEENGGDEKLFF. In DNA, the CDR3 is TGTGCCACCAGCAGAGATCCGGAGGAAAATGGTGGCGATGAAAAACTGTTTTTT.

V and J are TRBV7-9 and TRBJ1-3; no reliable D call. CDR3 length: 14 amino acids. Deletions cut 2 bases from V and 2 bases from J, with 7 bases between. Germline CDR1 and CDR2: SEHNR and FQNEAQ (reference sequence). The CDR3: CASSLTGAGNTIYF. The CDR3 DNA reads as TGTGCCAGCAGCTTAACCGGGGCTGGAAACACCATATATTTT.

The chain has TRBV13 and TRBJ2-3; the D call may be TRBD1 or TRBD2 (5 bases each). V was shortened by 1 base and J by 5 bases, with 16 bases between the two germline ends. This CDR3 contains 16 residues. Per germline, CDR1 PRHDT and CDR2 FYEKMQ (reference sequence). The CDR3 DNA is TGTGCCAGCAGCTTAGAGGGGCACTTGAGGGAAGATACGCAGTATTTT. It specifies CASSLEGHLREDTQYF.

The V gene is TRBV5-1, the J gene TRBJ2-7; D is uncertain. V was clipped by 3 bases and J by 0 bases, with 10 bases between them. The CDR3 contains 14 residues. Germline V gives CDR1 SGHRS, CDR2 YFSETQ. CDR3 DNA: TGCGCCAGCAGCTCGACTCCTAGCTCCTACGAGCAGTACTTC. This gives the protein CASSSTPSSYEQYF. The full variable domain, rest sourced from reference TRBV5-1 and TRBJ2-7, is KAGVTQTPRYLIKTRGQQVTLSCSPISGHRSVSWYQQTPGQGLQFLFEYFSETQRNKGNFPGRFSGRQFSNSRSEMNVSTLELGDSALYLCASSSTPSSYEQYFGPGTRLTVT.

This clone was counted between two and nine times. The genes are TRBV27 and TRBJ1-2; 10 bases fit TRBD1. This CDR3 is built from 14 residues. Germline V gene data show CDR1 as MNHEY and CDR2 as SMNVEV (reference sequence). After removal of 6 bases from V and 8 bases from J, the junction contained 9 bases not matched to a gene. CDR3 sequence reads: CASRIGQGVGGYTF. The CDR3 bases are TGTGCCAGCAGGATCGGACAGGGGGTCGGGGGCTACACCTTC.

The genes are TRBV5-1 and TRBJ2-7, with D unresolved. V dropped 4 bases and J dropped 6 bases, with 20 bases sitting between them. This CDR3 region has 15 residues. Germline CDR1 SGHRS, CDR2 YFSETQ. In DNA, the CDR3 is TGCGCCAGCAGCCCTGATCTAGGTAGGGCTGGCGAGCAGTACTTC. Translated: CASSPDLGRAGEQYF. Complete variable domain (other parts from reference TRBV5-1 and TRBJ2-7): KAGVTQTPRYLIKTRGQQVTLSCSPISGHRSVSWYQQTPGQGLQFLFEYFSETQRNKGNFPGRFSGRQFSNSRSEMNVSTLELGDSALYLCASSPDLGRAGEQYFGPGTRLTVT.

This clone qualifies as medium-sized. The chain recombines TRBV7-2 with TRBJ2-7, with D uncertain. V lost 9 bases, J lost 2 bases, and 14 bases lay in between. Germline assignment: CDR1 SGHTA and CDR2 FQGNSA. The CDR3 is made up of 13 amino acids. The CDR3 DNA is TGTGCCAGTGGGGATGATCTACCCTACGAGCAGTACTTC. Protein: CASGDDLPYEQYF.

The V gene is TRBV28, the J gene TRBJ1-5; D gene unclear. From germline, CDR1 is MDHEN and CDR2 SYDVKM. V gave up 8 bases and J gave up 5 bases, with 13 bases separating them. There are 13 residues in the CDR3. The chain's CDR3 is CASVREEDQPQHF. The DNA of the CDR3 is TGTGCCAGCGTGAGGGAAGAGGATCAGCCCCAGCATTTT.

The chain has TRBV5-5 and TRBJ2-3; weak D call: TRBD2 (6 bases). Germline loops: CDR1 SGHKS, CDR2 YYEKEE (reference sequence). V was shortened by 4 bases and J by 6 bases, with 15 bases between the two germline ends. This CDR3 is built from 14 residues. The CDR3 nucleotides read TGTGCCAGCAGCCCCGGAGGGGCCTTGGATACGCAGTATTTT. This sequence encodes CASSPGGALDTQYF.

The CDR3: CASSYSGPGAGNTIYF. CDR3 coding DNA: TGTGCCAGCAGTTACTCAGGGCCAGGCGCTGGAAACACCATATATTTT. The V call is TRBV6-6, the J call TRBJ1-3; D is uncertain. Germline loops: CDR1 MNHNY, CDR2 SVGAGI (reference sequence). V gave up 0 bases and J gave up 2 bases, with 11 bases separating them. The CDR3 extends over 16 amino acids.

The chain has TRBV15 and TRBJ2-1; D perhaps matches TRBD2 (6 bases). V dropped 5 bases and J dropped 0 bases, with 23 bases sitting between them. This CDR3 contains 19 residues. Germline CDR1 LNHNV, CDR2 YYDKDF (reference sequence). The CDR3 DNA reads as TGTGCCACCAGCCCCGACCTGGGAGGCGGGGCACCCTCCTACAATGAGCAGTTCTTC. It encodes CATSPDLGGGAPSYNEQFF.

V is TRBV12-5 and J is TRBJ1-4; no definite D call. V was pared by 1 base and J by 8 bases, with 5 bases between. CDR1 and CDR2 (germline): LGHNT, FRNRAP. There are 12 residues in the CDR3. The CDR3: CASGLAREKLFF. Written as DNA, the CDR3 is TGTGCTAGTGGTTTGGCAAGGGAAAAACTGTTTTTT.

Judged by abundance, this clone is medium-sized. V is TRBV29-1 and J is TRBJ2-7; D is perhaps TRBD2 (6 bases). The CDR3 consists of 13 residues. The germline gives CDR1 SQVTM, CDR2 ANQGSEA. V gave up 4 bases and J gave up 7 bases, with 17 bases separating them. Written as DNA, the CDR3 is TGCAGCGTTGCAGGAGGAGGGGAGAGAGAGCAGTACTTC. As protein: CSVAGGGEREQYF.

The chain uses TRBV7-9 and TRBJ1-3, with D perhaps TRBD1 (6 bases). The CDR3 covers 16 residues. The germline V gene encodes CDR1 SEHNR and CDR2 FQNEAQ (reference sequence). Trimming shortened V by 4 bases and J by 0 bases, and 13 bases separated the two germline ends. The CDR3 loop reads CASSSRQEISGNTIYF. The CDR3 nucleotides read TGTGCCAGCAGCTCCCGACAGGAGATCTCTGGAAACACCATATATTTT. Filled out from reference TRBV7-9 and TRBJ1-3, the complete variable domain reads DTGVSQNPRHKITKRGQNVTFRCDPISEHNRLYWYRQTLGQGPEFLTYFQNEAQLEKSRLLSDRFSAERPKGSFSTLEIQRTEQGDSAMYLCASSSRQEISGNTIYFGEGSWLTVV.

This chain connects TRBV29-1 to TRBJ2-5; 11 positions match TRBD2. Trimming removed 3 bases from V and 5 bases from J; junction bases left unmatched: 5. Germline lookup yields CDR1 SQVTM and CDR2 ANQGSEA. This CDR3 is 14 amino acids long. The CDR3 loop reads CSVDLAGGVETQYF. The CDR3, as DNA: TGCAGCGTTGACCTAGCGGGGGGTGTGGAGACCCAGTACTTC.

This clone came up a few times. The V gene is TRBV6-5, the J gene TRBJ2-2; D might be TRBD1 or TRBD2, each matching 6 bases. The CDR3 length is 16 residues. CDR1 and CDR2 (germline): MNHEY, SVGAGI. Trimming stripped 4 bases from V and 5 bases from J, with 17 bases between. The DNA of the CDR3 is TGTGCCAGCAGTTGGTCGGGGGCAGGGCGGACCGGGGAGCTGTTTTTT. Its protein product is CASSWSGAGRTGELFF.

The rearrangement uses TRBV6-5 and TRBJ1-5; no firm D call. The CDR3 contains 14 residues. Germline V gives CDR1 MNHEY, CDR2 SVGAGI. Trimming cost V 5 bases and J 9 bases, with 17 bases left between them. The DNA for the CDR3 is TGTGCCAGCAGTCTATCGGGTAGTCTTGGGCCCCAGCATTTT. Amino acid sequence: CASSLSGSLGPQHF.